The TCR beta chain under discussion was sequenced for a study of radiation and T cells in renal cell carcinoma (dated by TCRdb to the early 2020s). Study-wide context: The samples were drawn from a clinical trial, where primary renal cell carcinomas were treated with 15 Gy of stereotactic body radiation therapy and then removed by nephrectomy 4 weeks afterward. In total, some 52 samples underwent TCR beta sequencing: approximately 26 tumors plus 27 peripheral blood samples. A total of 4,016,671 unique CDR3 nucleotide sequences, encoding 2,500,000 or so unique CDR3 amino acid sequences, were found across all 50 or so samples.

The immunoSEQ kit was used, according to the manufacturer's recommendations, to generate TCR beta libraries from genomic DNA. Library preparation used a first multiplex PCR with proprietary primers, then a second PCR adding unique barcodes, with bead cleanups after each round. Each sample batch included a kit-provided positive control reaction and a negative control reaction. The final libraries were assessed on an Agilent 4200 TapeStation D1000 ScreenTape, pooled by volume, and quantified by qPCR. Sequencing was performed on an Illumina NextSeq500 with a MidOutput 150-cycle cartridge, and 156 Read1 and 15 Index1 cycles were run with kit custom primers. The pooled library was loaded at around 1 pM with about 20% PhiX control spiked in. The paper's data handling went like this. The vendor-processed data were analyzed in R, and a clonotype was defined as all T cells that share the same CDR3 nucleotide sequence. For clone abundance analyses, frequencies were normalized to the 10,000 most abundant clones in each sample. Public T cell clones, which averaged fewer than five per sample, were excluded before analysis. A difference in abundance of at least 32-fold between compartments was used to define tumor-enriched and baseline blood-enriched clonotypes. A beta-binomial differential abundance model was applied to find clonotypes that expanded or contracted between blood time points. The Baroni-Urbani and Buser coefficient was used to measure tumor-blood repertoire similarity, and groups were compared with two-tailed Wilcoxon tests in R. The source is immuneACCESS, and TCRdb retained only in-frame sequences with V and J called. Part of the clones is not carried over; for the studies checked, unresolved V genes explain less than half of this, and the remainder is unexplained. The V and J calls and clone size were taken over from that table, and D and trimming were inferred from the DNA. In this sample the table shows 100,000 or so clones, 75% to 90% of which occur a single time. The top ten clones comprise around 7.9% of the sample.

The full study reports these points: Because pretreatment tumor biopsies were not available, the baseline intratumoral presence of clonotypes could not be determined. An increase in top tumor clonotypes in blood was observed from baseline to 2 weeks post-radiation, followed by contraction by 4 weeks, which was taken to suggest transient expansion of tumor-resident clones. Dynamics of the blood repertoire were not tracked past 4 weeks after treatment. The single-armed trial design could not address effects of radiation dose or scheduling on the TCR repertoire.

Inclusive of the bounding cysteine and phenylalanine, the CDR3 is 17 residues long. Just the 51-base CDR3 DNA is kept, in frame starting at base 1. From a lookup of the germline V gene (reference sequence), CDR1 and CDR2 are GTSNPN and SVGIG. Deletion took 3 bases off V and 5 bases off J, with a span of 25 bases between the germline ends. Concerning this clone itself: This receptor's antigen is unknown. No much larger clone exists at a distance of one base, and base qualities are not known.

The time point label here, explained by the study, means: baseline pretreatment blood. Sample treatment or condition, as interpreted from the label and publication: 15 Gy SBRT to primary tumor, nephrectomy 4 weeks later. To follow tumor-enriched clonotypes, serial peripheral blood was collected from radiation-treated patients at baseline and at 2 weeks and 4 weeks after SBRT. Renal cell carcinoma with clear cell pathology was present in all patients. The QIAamp DNA Blood Mini Kit (Qiagen) was used to prepare genomic DNA for TCR sequencing. Only samples passing all quality control checks were included in the analyses.

Sample: blood, taken from a patient whose treatment included radiotherapy and nephrectomy. The chain links TRBV30 with TRBJ1-1; the D region possibly corresponds to TRBD1 (5 bases align). The sequence was collected from a man aged 50-59 years with renal cell carcinoma. The CDR3 sequence is CAWSPTPGLRKGTEAFF. The sequenced DNA is TGTGCCTGGAGCCCTACTCCGGGACTCAGAAAAGGTACTGAAGCTTTCTTT.